The 20 T cell receptor beta chains reported below all come from one sample, sequenced in a study of tissue T cells after allogeneic stem cell transplantation. Time point in this sample: mouse harvest day 7 after allogeneic transplant. The graft held 10^6 splenic CD5+ T cells and 10^7 T-cell-depleted bone marrow cells. Produced via immunoSEQ multiplex PCR; TCRdb's table is partial and in-frame only. The table has several thousand clones, less than 65% seen once. The sample taken for sequencing was gut tissue. The source is a female BALB/c mouse given C57BL/6 T cells with graft-versus-host disease after an allogeneic hematopoietic cell transplant.

About this clone itself: Mouse germline and gene names are used. The CDR3 goes on 1 residue after the read ends, and that part is filled in from the germline J gene. The V and J genes are TRBV5 and TRBJ1-1; the D is unclear. This CDR3 spans 11 amino acids. Germline values: CDR1 LGHNA, CDR2 YNLKQL (reference sequence). With 5 bases removed from V and 3 bases from J, the gap between germline ends came to 4 bases. The CDR3 sequence: CASSSDTEVFF. The DNA read from the CDR3 is TGTGCCAGCAGCTCCGACACAGAAGTCTTC.

Comments on this clone: Here the gene names and germline are mouse. The CDR3 goes on 1 residue after the read ends, and that part is filled in from the germline J gene. The rearrangement joins TRBV15 to TRBJ2-7, with 8 bases matching TRBD1. Trimming removed 6 bases from V and 2 bases from J; junction bases left unmatched: 3. The germline gives CDR1 SGHND, CDR2 FRSKSL. CDR3 length: 13 amino acids. The part of the CDR3 DNA that was read is TGTGCCAGCAGGGGACAGGTAACCTATGAACAGTAC. Its protein is CASRGQVTYEQY. The whole CDR3 reads CASRGQVTYEQYF.

About this clone itself: The listed genes are named as in mouse. The read ends 1 residue shy of where the CDR3 ends; the end is completed using the germline J gene. This chain links TRBV3 with TRBJ1-1; possibly TRBD1 for D (6 bases). V gave up 5 bases and J gave up 0 bases, with 10 bases separating them. Germline V gene lookup returns CDR1 SNHLY and CDR2 FYNGKV (reference sequence). CDR3 size: 14 residues. CDR3 in amino acids: CASSRDKPNTEVFF. CDR3 DNA (partial): TGTGCCAGCAGCCGGGACAAACCAAACACAGAAGTCTTC.

Of note for this clone: Germline and genes: mouse. CDR3 loop: CASSLSQGDNTLYF. The part of the CDR3 DNA that was read is TGTGCCAGCAGTCTGTCACAGGGGGATAACACCTTGTAC. The chain has TRBV26 and TRBJ2-4; 8 bases match TRBD1. The CDR3 end is not reached by the read, which stops 1 residue before it; the germline J gene fills it in. Germline values: CDR1 KGHPV, CDR2 FQNQEV (reference sequence). V shed 0 bases, J shed 6 bases, and the junction held 2 bases outside the gene matches. The CDR3 is 14 residues long.

This clone ranks as medium-sized (0.01 to 0.1%). The germline and genes are mouse ones. The missing CDR3 end, 1 residue past where the read stops, is filled in from the germline J gene. The chain employs TRBV26 and TRBJ2-7; unclear D gene. V lost 3 bases and J lost 0, with 12 bases in between. Germline CDR1 KGHPV, CDR2 FQNQEV (reference sequence). This CDR3 comprises 15 residues. CDR3 DNA, as far as it was read: TGTGCCAGCAGTCTCCCCGCCAGAAGCTCCTATGAACAGTAC. Protein sequence: CASSLPARSSYEQY. The whole CDR3 reads CASSLPARSSYEQYF.

This clone was seen a few times. Any gene name here is a mouse gene name. The CDR3 end is not reached by the read, which stops 1 residue before it; the germline J gene fills it in. This chain connects TRBV3 to TRBJ1-4; D is perhaps TRBD1 (5 bases). The CDR3 covers 11 residues. V gave up 4 bases and J gave up 12 bases, with 9 bases separating them. Germline CDR1 reads SNHLY; CDR2 reads FYNGKV (reference sequence). CDR3 residues: CASSSGPGLFF. Incomplete CDR3 DNA: TGTGCCAGCAGCTCGGGACCCGGATTATTT.

On this clone: The gene symbols are mouse symbols. Read sequence stops 1 residue before the CDR3 end, and the germline J gene provides the missing end. V usage is TRBV1 and J usage is TRBJ1-1; 9 bases match TRBD1. Unmatched junction bases numbered 3, after V lost 3 bases and J lost 1 base. Germline loops: CDR1 NSQYPW, CDR2 LRSPGD (reference sequence). CDR3 size: 15 residues. CDR3 protein: CTCSARDRVNTEVFF. The DNA read from the CDR3 is TGCACCTGCAGTGCCCGGGACAGGGTAAACACAGAAGTCTTC.

This clone was seen a handful of times. Any gene name here is a mouse gene name. Read sequence stops 1 residue before the CDR3 end, and the germline J gene provides the missing end. V usage is TRBV31 and J usage is TRBJ1-2; D may be TRBD1 (6 bases). V lost 3 bases to trimming and J lost 1 base, with 6 bases between them. Per germline, CDR1 GKSSPN and CDR2 SITVG. The CDR3 spans 12 residues. The CDR3 sequence is CAWRGQNSDYTF. The part of the CDR3 DNA that was read is TGTGCCTGGAGGGGACAAAACTCCGACTACACC.

This clone was seen a few times. The listed genes are named as in mouse. The sequenced fragment ends 1 residue before the CDR3 boundary, so the rest is inferred from the germline J gene. The genes are TRBV16 and TRBJ2-5, with 9 nucleotides matching TRBD2. V dropped 0 bases and J dropped 6; count of bases not matched to a gene: 7. Germline V gives CDR1 SGHSA, CDR2 FRNQAP. This CDR3 has 16 residues. CDR3 sequence reads: CASSLDVGGARDTQYF. Partial CDR3 DNA: TGTGCAAGCAGCTTAGATGTTGGGGGGGCGCGTGACACCCAGTAC.

This clone appeared a few times. Germline and genes: mouse. The CDR3 is cut off 1 residue early in the read; its end comes from the germline J gene. The rearrangement joins TRBV31 to TRBJ2-4, with D unclear. With 0 bases removed from V and 2 bases from J, the gap between germline ends came to 3 bases. Germline V gives CDR1 GKSSPN, CDR2 SITVG. This CDR3 has 12 amino acids. CDR3 DNA, as far as it was read: TGTGCCTGGAGTCTCAATCAAAACACCTTGTAC. Residues: CAWSLNQNTLY. The full CDR3 protein is CAWSLNQNTLYF.

About this clone itself: The gene names here belong to mouse. The read terminates 1 residue before the CDR3 end, so the remaining end is supplied by the germline J gene. This sequence joins TRBV26 and TRBJ2-7; 8 nucleotides match TRBD1. CDR1 is KGHPV and CDR2 is FQNQEV in the germline V gene (reference sequence). The CDR3 consists of 13 residues. V shed 2 bases and J 6 bases; nucleotides not matched to a gene: 3. The CDR3 DNA, read in part, is TGTGCCAGCAGTCTGGCCAGGGGGCTTGAACAGTAC. This gives the protein CASSLARGLEQY. The complete CDR3 reads CASSLARGLEQYF. Supplemented by reference TRBV26 and TRBJ2-7, the full variable domain reads NSKVIQTPRYLVKGQGQKAKMRCIPEKGHPVVFWYQQNKNNEFKFLINFQNQEVLQQIDMTEKRFSAECPSNSPCSLEIQSSEAGDSALYLCASSLARGLEQYFGPGTRLTVL.

As regards this clone: The germline and genes are mouse ones. The read stops 1 residue short of the end of the CDR3; the missing end is completed from the germline J gene. This chain joins TRBV26 and TRBJ2-1; 9 bases are a match to TRBD2. The CDR3 runs to 14 residues. V shed 6 bases and J 6 bases; nucleotides not matched to a gene: 6. Germline loops: CDR1 KGHPV, CDR2 FQNQEV (reference sequence). CDR3 sequence reads: CASRRLGDFAEQFF. The sequenced CDR3 bases are TGTGCCAGCAGGAGACTGGGGGATTTTGCTGAGCAGTTC.

About this clone itself: Germline and genes: mouse. The read stops 1 residue short of the end of the CDR3; the missing end is completed from the germline J gene. The chain joins TRBV15 to TRBJ1-3; weak D call: TRBD1 (5 bases). Per germline, CDR1 SGHND and CDR2 FRSKSL. The CDR3 runs 15 residues. Between the trimmed V and J ends, which lost 6 bases and 0 bases, there was a span of 12 bases. The CDR3 sequence: CASSPGRNSGNTLYF. The part of the CDR3 DNA that was read is TGTGCCAGCAGCCCGGGACGGAATTCTGGAAATACGCTCTAT.

Regarding this clone: Genes and germline come from the mouse. The DNA ends 1 residue before the CDR3 does, and the rest of the CDR3 is filled in from the germline J gene. V and J are TRBV3 and TRBJ1-4, with D perhaps matching TRBD1 (5 bases). The CDR3 sequence is 13 residues long. With 4 bases removed from V and 4 bases from J, the gap between germline ends came to 7 bases. Germline V gives CDR1 SNHLY, CDR2 FYNGKV (reference sequence). The CDR3 is CASSSDSNERLFF. The sequenced part of the CDR3 DNA is TGTGCCAGCAGCTCCGACAGCAACGAAAGATTATTT.

On this clone: Germline and genes: mouse. Read data end 1 residue before the CDR3 end; the end is taken from the germline J gene. The chain recombines TRBV3 with TRBJ2-5, with TRBD1 matching over 9 bases. The CDR3 is 15 amino acids. Looked up from germline, CDR1 is SNHLY and CDR2 is FYNGKV (reference sequence). J gave up 5 bases and V 5 bases, and 8 bases lay outside the gene matches. CDR3 residues: CASSPPGQGGDTQYF. The sequenced part of the CDR3 DNA is TGTGCCAGCAGCCCCCCGGGACAGGGTGGAGACACCCAGTAC. The variable domain in full, with the rest retrieved from reference TRBV3 and TRBJ2-5, is GPKVLQIPSHQIIDMGQMVTLNCDPVSNHLYFYWYKQILGQQMEFLVNFYNGKVMEKSKLFKDQFSVERPDGSYFTLKIQPTALEDSAVYFCASSPPGQGGDTQYFGPGTRLLVL.

About this clone: Mouse gene names and germline throughout. The read is 1 residue too short to cover the CDR3 end, so that end is filled in from the germline J gene. The J gene is TRBJ2-3, the V gene TRBV26, with TRBD1 identical over 7 bases. Germline CDR1 reads KGHPV; CDR2 reads FQNQEV (reference sequence). The CDR3 is 15 amino acids. Trimming took 5 bases from V and 0 from J; bases not matched to a gene: 5. The sequenced part of the CDR3 DNA is TGTGCCAGCAGTACGACAGGGAGTAGTGCAGAAACGCTGTAT. It is translated as CASSTTGSSAETLY. The complete CDR3 reads CASSTTGSSAETLYF.

Notes on this clone: Gene and germline names: mouse. The CDR3 extends 1 residue past the end of the read, so its final part is completed from the germline J gene. The rearrangement joins TRBV3 to TRBJ1-3, with D unresolved. Trimming took 4 bases from V and 0 from J, leaving 10 bases between them. Germline V CDR1 and CDR2: SNHLY, FYNGKV (reference sequence). The CDR3 spans 15 residues. This chain's CDR3 is CASSSTGSSGNTLYF. CDR3 DNA, as far as it was read: TGTGCCAGCAGCTCAACCGGGTCTTCTGGAAATACGCTCTAT. The full variable domain, completed using reference TRBV3 and TRBJ1-3, is GPKVLQIPSHQIIDMGQMVTLNCDPVSNHLYFYWYKQILGQQMEFLVNFYNGKVMEKSKLFKDQFSVERPDGSYFTLKIQPTALEDSAVYFCASSSTGSSGNTLYFGEGSRLIVV.

With regard to this clone: All gene names here are mouse names. The read finishes 1 residue shy of the CDR3 end, and the germline J gene is used to complete it. This chain links TRBV3 with TRBJ2-1; TRBD2 matches 11 bases. Losses at the gene ends were 4 bases for V and 6 bases for J; bases not matched to a gene: 5. The CDR3 is made up of 15 amino acids. Germline V gene sequence: CDR1 SNHLY, CDR2 FYNGKV (reference sequence). The CDR3 here is CASSSTGGALAEQFF. The sequenced part of the CDR3 DNA is TGTGCCAGCAGCTCTACTGGGGGGGCGCTTGCTGAGCAGTTC.

This clone is deemed medium-sized. The germline and genes are mouse ones. The CDR3 is cut off 1 residue early in the read; its end comes from the germline J gene. V is TRBV3 and J is TRBJ2-1; 8 bases are shared with TRBD1. This CDR3 contains 16 residues. The germline gives CDR1 SNHLY, CDR2 FYNGKV (reference sequence). V was pared by 1 base and J by 1 base, with 3 bases of the junction left unmatched. The CDR3 is CASSLGTGKNYAEQFF. The CDR3 DNA, read in part, is TGTGCCAGCAGCTTAGGGACAGGGAAGAACTATGCTGAGCAGTTC.

As regards this clone: Germline and genes here are mouse. The sequenced fragment ends 1 residue before the CDR3 boundary, so the rest is inferred from the germline J gene. The chain joins TRBV3 to TRBJ2-1, with a weak D call TRBD1 (6 bases). Germline lookup yields CDR1 SNHLY and CDR2 FYNGKV (reference sequence). V lost 4 bases to trimming and J lost 2 bases, with 9 bases between them. The CDR3 sequence is 14 residues long. The DNA read from the CDR3 is TGTGCCAGCAGCTCGGCAGGGGACTATGCTGAGCAGTTC. Translation gives CASSSAGDYAEQF. The entire CDR3 sequence reads CASSSAGDYAEQFF.